This TCR beta chain was obtained from a study of cytomegalovirus exposure and HLA in healthy donors. Primers: 60 Vbeta forward and 13 Jbeta reverse. The protocol was immunoSEQ multiplex PCR, while the TCRdb copy is restricted to in-frame clones and leaves out a portion. The top ten clones hold about 2.5% of a sample with some 200,000 clones, 55% to 75% of them seen once. The V gene lost 0 bases and the J gene lost 9 bases, with 12 bases spanning the gap. The CDR3 is 15 amino acids. The germline CDR1 and CDR2 sequences are MGHRA and YSYEKL. Notes on this clone: Its antigen is not identified.

Findings and caveats of the study: Associated with cytomegalovirus, according to the listing, were about 160 TCR beta chains. In a later analysis, parvovirus B19, influenza, CMV and Epstein-Barr virus appeared linked to several top co-occurrence clusters. In a later analysis, HLA-C alleles had the fewest associated TCRs, DRB1 alleles the most. In an earlier analysis, most TCR beta V segments were productive about 87% or about 30% of the time.

The material sequenced was PBMCs. This clonotype was obtained from a man in his forties in good health and CMV-seropositive. The V call is TRBV4-1, the J call TRBJ1-6, with D uncertain. The CDR3 region is CASSQEIGGSSPLHF. The CDR3 DNA is TGCGCCAGCAGCCAAGAGATTGGAGGATCTTCACCCCTCCACTTT.